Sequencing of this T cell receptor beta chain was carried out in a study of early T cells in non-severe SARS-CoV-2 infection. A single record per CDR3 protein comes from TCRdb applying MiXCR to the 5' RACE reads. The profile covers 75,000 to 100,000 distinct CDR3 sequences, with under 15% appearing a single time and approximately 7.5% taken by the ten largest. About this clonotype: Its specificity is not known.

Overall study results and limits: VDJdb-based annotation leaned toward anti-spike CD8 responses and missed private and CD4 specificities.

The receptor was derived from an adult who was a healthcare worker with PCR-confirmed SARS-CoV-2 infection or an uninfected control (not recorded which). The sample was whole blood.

CDR3 bases: TGCGCCAGCAGATACGGACTAGCGGGAGAGACCCAGTACTTC. Translation: CASRYGLAGETQYF. V and J are TRBV5-1 and TRBJ2-5; 11 nucleotides agree with TRBD2. Per germline, CDR1 SGHRS and CDR2 YFSETQ. The V and J ends lost 5 bases and 4 bases, in that order; junction bases with no gene match: 4. The CDR3 contains 14 residues. The full variable domain, its missing parts supplied by reference TRBV5-1 and TRBJ2-5, is KAGVTQTPRYLIKTRGQQVTLSCSPISGHRSVSWYQQTPGQGLQFLFEYFSETQRNKGNFPGRFSGRQFSNSRSEMNVSTLELGDSALYLCASRYGLAGETQYFGPGTRLLVL.